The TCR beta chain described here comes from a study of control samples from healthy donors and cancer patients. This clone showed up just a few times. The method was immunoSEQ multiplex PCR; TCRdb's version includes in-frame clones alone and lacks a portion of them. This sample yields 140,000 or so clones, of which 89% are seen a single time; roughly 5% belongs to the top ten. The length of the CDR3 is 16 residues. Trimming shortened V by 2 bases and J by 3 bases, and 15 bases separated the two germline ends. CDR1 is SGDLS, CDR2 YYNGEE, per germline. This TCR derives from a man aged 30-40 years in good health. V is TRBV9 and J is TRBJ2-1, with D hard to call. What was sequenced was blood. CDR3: CASSVVRSVFYNEQFF. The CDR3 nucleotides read TGTGCCAGCAGCGTTGTCAGATCCGTGTTCTACAATGAGCAGTTCTTC. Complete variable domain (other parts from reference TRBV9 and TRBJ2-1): DSGVTQTPKHLITATGQRVTLRCSPRSGDLSVYWYQQSLDQGLQFLIQYYNGEERAKGNILERFSAQQFPDLHSELNLSSLELGDSALYFCASSVVRSVFYNEQFFGPGTRLTVL.